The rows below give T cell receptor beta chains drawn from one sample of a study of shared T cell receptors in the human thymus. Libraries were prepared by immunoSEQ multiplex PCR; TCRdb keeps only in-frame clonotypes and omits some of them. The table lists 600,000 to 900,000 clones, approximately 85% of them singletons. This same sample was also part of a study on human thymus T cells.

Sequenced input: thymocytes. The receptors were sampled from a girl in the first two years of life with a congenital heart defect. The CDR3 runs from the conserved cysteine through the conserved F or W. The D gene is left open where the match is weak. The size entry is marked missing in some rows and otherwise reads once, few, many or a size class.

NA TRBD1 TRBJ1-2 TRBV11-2 TGTGCCAGCAGCCTCGGGCAGGGGGCGTATGGGTATGGCTACACCTTC CASSLGQGAYGYGYTF
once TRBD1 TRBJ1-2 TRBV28 TGTGCCAGCAGTTCACTCCCGGGACAGGGGAACTATGGCTACACCTTC CASSSLPGQGNYGYTF
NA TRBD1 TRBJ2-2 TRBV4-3 TGCGCCAGCAGCCGGAGACAGGGGGAAAACACCGGGGAGCTGTTTTTT CASSRRQGENTGELFF
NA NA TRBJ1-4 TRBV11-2 TGTGCCAGCAGCTTAGTCAGCGTTGAAAAACTGTTTTTT CASSLVSVEKLFF
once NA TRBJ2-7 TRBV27 TGTGCCAGCAGTTTATCATCAGGGTACGAGCAGTACTTC CASSLSSGYEQYF
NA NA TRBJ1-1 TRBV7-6 TGTGCCAGCAGCTTAGGAGCCGGGGGGAAGGGTATGAACACTGAAGCTTTCTTT CASSLGAGGKGMNTEAFF
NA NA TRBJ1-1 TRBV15 TGTGCCACCAGCAGAGATCGGTCGCCGAACACTGAAGCTTTCTTT CATSRDRSPNTEAFF
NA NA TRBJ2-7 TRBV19 TGTGCCAGTAGTATTAATGGACGGTCGGGAAGCCTCTACGAGCAGTACTTC CASSINGRSGSLYEQYF
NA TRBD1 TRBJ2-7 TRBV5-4 TGTGCCAGCAGCACGGAGGACAGGGGGCGTTCCTACGAGCAGTACTTC CASSTEDRGRSYEQYF
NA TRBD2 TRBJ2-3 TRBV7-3 TGTGCCAGCAGCCCCGGACTAGCGGGGGATCTAGACGGCACAGATACGCAGTATTTT CASSPGLAGDLDGTDTQYF